A single sample is the source of the 20 T cell receptor beta chains below, sequenced in a study of blood T cell repertoires in COVID-19. Sequencing was performed with immunoSEQ multiplex PCR; in TCRdb, only in-frame clones are kept and a portion is missing. Of about 140,000 clones listed, about four fifths are singletons. Sequencing was performed on peripheral blood. Every receptor here comes from a human donor in a cohort sampled during active COVID-19.

The table lists this clone with a few counts. This chain connects TRBV7-2 to TRBJ1-5; no clear D gene. The CDR3 totals 14 residues. V lost 1 base, J lost 9 bases, and 13 bases lay in between. Germline V lookup: CDR1 SGHTA, CDR2 FQGNSA. The CDR3 DNA reads TGTGCCAGCAGCTTAGGTCTGGCATCGGGGCCCCAGCATTTT. Amino acids: CASSLGLASGPQHF.

The chain recombines TRBV5-4 with TRBJ1-2, with D unclear. The CDR3 is 14 amino acids. With 6 bases removed from V and 3 bases from J, the gap between germline ends came to 15 bases. Germline V gene lookup returns CDR1 SGHNT and CDR2 YYREEE (reference sequence). CDR3 protein: CASTNGGFDYGYTF. The DNA for the CDR3 is TGTGCCAGCACCAACGGAGGGTTCGACTATGGCTACACCTTC.

This clone was recorded many times. Other nucleotide sequences in the sample specify the same CDR3. This sequence joins TRBV28 and TRBJ1-4; possibly TRBD1 for D (5 bases). Germline CDR1 reads MDHEN; CDR2 reads SYDVKM. The CDR3 length is 11 residues. The ends were cut back, 6 bases at V and 8 bases at J, with 7 bases in the middle. The CDR3 region has the DNA TGTGCCAGCAGGGGGGGGGAAAAACTGTTTTTT. Translating it yields CASRGGEKLFF.

This clone was observed once. Other DNA sequences in this specimen translate into the identical CDR3. The V and J genes are TRBV9 and TRBJ2-3, with TRBD2 matching over 9 bases. Trimming at V came to 0 bases and at J to 3 bases, leaving 2 bases not matched to a gene. The CDR3 is 15 amino acids. Germline values: CDR1 SGDLS, CDR2 YYNGEE. CDR3 loop: CASSVGSGRTDTQYF. The CDR3 nucleotides read TGTGCCAGCAGCGTAGGTAGCGGGAGAACAGATACGCAGTATTTT.

Turning to this clone: Mismatch with germline at one junction end may stem from a read error. The CDR3 coding sequence is TGTGCTAGCAGCTTGGATAGCGGGACGGGCAATGAGCAGTTCTTC. Translating gives CASSLDSGTGNEQFF. The chain couples TRBV7-7 to TRBJ2-1; TRBD2 matches 8 bases. This CDR3 is built from 15 residues. Germline V gene lookup returns CDR1 SSHAT and CDR2 FNYEAQ (reference sequence).

The J gene is TRBJ2-1, the V gene TRBV6-6; 10 bases line up with TRBD1. Germline trimming cut 7 bases from V and 8 bases from J; bases unmatched to any gene: 17. Germline loops: CDR1 MNHNY, CDR2 SVGAGI (reference sequence). The CDR3 sequence is 17 residues long. CDR3 residues: CASNRGSWDRGRYEQFF. The CDR3 DNA reads as TGTGCCAGCAATCGGGGGTCGTGGGACAGGGGAAGGTATGAGCAGTTCTTC.

This sequence joins TRBV19 and TRBJ2-1, with a weak D call TRBD2 (7 bases). V lost 6 bases and J lost 8, with 17 bases in between. Germline V CDR1 and CDR2: LNHDA, SQIVND (reference sequence). This CDR3 region has 14 residues. The CDR3 protein is CASSLGGGIHEQFF. The CDR3 region has the DNA TGTGCCAGTAGCCTAGGGGGGGGTATACATGAGCAGTTCTTC.

This clone has just a few counts. This chain joins TRBV7-8 and TRBJ2-1; D might be TRBD1 (5 bases). V lost 4 bases and J 10 bases, leaving 11 bases between the germline ends. This CDR3 has 12 amino acids. The germline V gene has CDR1 SGHVS and CDR2 FQNEAQ. The CDR3 nucleotides are TGTGCCAGCAGCTACCTTCAGGGCGAGCAGTTCTTC. It codes for CASSYLQGEQFF.

The chain joins TRBV27 to TRBJ1-2, with 8 bases matching TRBD1. The CDR3 is made up of 17 amino acids. Germline assignment: CDR1 MNHEY and CDR2 SMNVEV (reference sequence). Losses at the gene ends were 4 bases for V and 2 bases for J; bases not matched to a gene: 12. The CDR3 DNA follows: TGTGCCAGCAGTTACCGGACAGGGTATACTTTAAACTATGGCTACACCTTC. Its protein is CASSYRTGYTLNYGYTF.

The gene calls are TRBV9 and TRBJ2-1; D perhaps matches TRBD2 (6 bases). Germline CDR1 and CDR2: SGDLS and YYNGEE. The CDR3 length is 15 residues. Trimming pared 5 bases from V and 8 bases from J, leaving 20 bases between. Here the CDR3 DNA reads TGTGCCAGCAGTCCCCGGGACTTAGCGTTCGATGAGCAGTTCTTC. Amino acids: CASSPRDLAFDEQFF. Variable domain in full (rest from reference TRBV9 and TRBJ2-1): DSGVTQTPKHLITATGQRVTLRCSPRSGDLSVYWYQQSLDQGLQFLIQYYNGEERAKGNILERFSAQQFPDLHSELNLSSLELGDSALYFCASSPRDLAFDEQFFGPGTRLTVL.

The chain joins TRBV18 to TRBJ2-7, with 7 nucleotides matching TRBD1. The trim removed 5 bases at V and 5 bases at J, leaving 3 bases unmatched. This CDR3 is built from 12 residues. Germline CDR1 is KGHSH and CDR2 is LQKENI. The CDR3 DNA is TGTGCCAGCTCATCCCAGGGGGACGAGCAGTACTTC. It codes for CASSSQGDEQYF.

The chain combines TRBV28 with TRBJ1-2; weak D call: TRBD1 (5 bases). Germline-derived CDR1 and CDR2 are MDHEN and SYDVKM. This CDR3 spans 13 amino acids. Trimming removed 8 bases from V and 3 bases from J, with 13 bases in between. This chain's CDR3 is CASSSDSHYGYTF. In DNA, the CDR3 is TGTGCCAGCTCATCTGACAGCCACTATGGCTACACCTTC.

The CDR3 sequence is CASSPRDLWQFF. In DNA, the CDR3 is TGTGCCAGCAGCCCTAGGGACTTGTGGCAGTTCTTC. V and J are TRBV7-8 and TRBJ2-1; D possibly corresponds to TRBD2 (6 bases). V was cut by 5 bases and J by 12 bases, with 14 bases left in between. The CDR3 covers 12 residues. In germline, CDR1 is SGHVS, CDR2 FQNEAQ.

The chain has TRBV11-2 and TRBJ2-7, with a possible D match to TRBD2 (5 bases). Germline loops: CDR1 SGHAT, CDR2 FQNNGV. The V and J ends lost 7 bases and 7 bases respectively, with 20 bases between them. The CDR3 contains 14 residues. The CDR3: CASTPERRSLEQYF. As DNA, the CDR3 is TGTGCCAGCACCCCGGAGCGGAGGAGTTTGGAGCAGTACTTC.

This clone was picked up one time. This chain connects TRBV11-3 to TRBJ1-3; 12 bases are a match to TRBD1. Looked up from germline, CDR1 is SGHNT and CDR2 is YENEEA. The length of the CDR3 is 19 residues. The junction had 7 bases not matched to a gene; V was cut back by 1 base and J by 0 bases. CDR3 amino acids: CASSLVGTGGFRSGNTIYF. The DNA for the CDR3 is TGTGCCAGCAGCTTAGTCGGGACAGGGGGCTTTCGCTCTGGAAACACCATATATTTT.

V usage is TRBV28 and J usage is TRBJ1-1; 8 bases match TRBD1. Germline CDR1 MDHEN, CDR2 SYDVKM. The CDR3 is 16 residues long. V lost 5 bases and J lost 2; bases outside the gene matches: 10. CDR3 loop: CASSLWTGWGNTEAFF. The CDR3 DNA reads as TGTGCCAGCAGTCTCTGGACAGGGTGGGGAAACACTGAAGCTTTCTTT.

The V call is TRBV5-1, the J call TRBJ2-5; a possible D gene is TRBD2 (5 bases). V lost 0 bases and J lost 2, with 8 bases in between. CDR3 size: 14 residues. Germline CDR1 SGHRS, CDR2 YFSETQ. The CDR3 here is CASSLDSAQETQYF. CDR3 bases: TGCGCCAGCAGCTTGGATAGCGCGCAAGAGACCCAGTACTTC.

V gene TRBV6-1 combines with J gene TRBJ2-7; possible D gene TRBD1, 5 bases. The V end was cut by 2 bases, the J end by 4 bases, with 12 bases between. The CDR3 runs 14 residues. The germline CDR1 and CDR2 sequences are MNHNS and SASEGT. CDR3 bases: TGTGCCAGCAGTGAACAGGGAAGATCATACGAGCAGTACTTC. It specifies CASSEQGRSYEQYF.

The chain has TRBV7-8 and TRBJ2-7, with D tentatively TRBD2 (5 bases). Trimming removed 8 bases from V and 6 bases from J, with 17 bases in between. CDR1 and CDR2 from the germline V gene are SGHVS and FQNEAQ. The CDR3 covers 13 residues. This chain's CDR3 is CASGTLRGVEQYF. For the CDR3, the DNA is TGTGCCAGCGGTACCCTTCGGGGTGTCGAGCAGTACTTC.

The chain uses TRBV28 and TRBJ2-7; perhaps TRBD2 as D (6 bases). The CDR3 sequence is 13 residues long. CDR1 MDHEN and CDR2 SYDVKM come from the germline V gene. V shed 2 bases and J shed 3 bases, with 8 bases lying between them. The CDR3 bases are TGTGCCAGCAGTTTAGAGGGAGGCTACGAGCAGTACTTC. It is translated as CASSLEGGYEQYF.